This T cell receptor (beta chain) was sequenced during a study of cytomegalovirus exposure and HLA in healthy donors (dated by TCRdb to the late 2010s). As for the study more broadly: According to a later analysis, one platform produced both the roughly 130 validation repertoires and the 720 or so repertoires of the first cohort. To predict cytomegalovirus infection status, the study brought together high-throughput TCR immunosequencing, statistical association of individual TCRs with disease status, and machine learning. Besides the first cohort of about 730 subjects, a separate validation cohort made up of 95 to 150 different subjects was used. The study was designed to test whether signatures of past pathogen exposure could be identified by cataloging public T cell receptors.

Donors formed part of the validation cohort, which comprised over a hundred subjects and was distinct from the first cohort of under 850 subjects. V loses 6 bases, J loses 6 bases, and the germline ends lie 12 bases apart. Including cysteine and phenylalanine, the CDR3 has 13 amino acids. The entry retains the CDR3 DNA only, 39 bases that are in frame from base 1. Per the germline V gene, SGHVS is the CDR1 and FNYEAQ is the CDR2. Library construction relied on the immunoSEQ multiplex PCR assay. Under the source paper's analysis protocol: To diagnose cytomegalovirus status from the catalog of TCR beta chain sequences, a statistical classification framework was built. In TCRdb, the immuneACCESS table is reduced to in-frame sequences with V and J assigned. These tables do not hold every clone; where another copy was compared, an unresolved V gene accounts for under half, and the others remain unexplained. V, J and clone size are taken as reported in that table, and D and trimming were inferred from the DNA itself. This sample lists some 110,000 clones; 86% were detected once. The ten largest clones capture around 5% of the sample.

Summary of the overall study and its limitations: It was suggested by the authors that the approach could potentially be generalized to other disease states and immunological phenotypes. Subsequent analysis determined that TCRs grouped into clusters in the first cohort also showed a tendency toward co-occurrence across the roughly 110 validation repertoires, and approximately 93% of cluster scores exceeded 0. A later analysis had no HLA typing for the validation cohort, so co-occurrence there was scored across all 120 or so repertoires. Most TCR sequences were seen in very few donors, while some public TCRs were found in many individuals. The study gave a list of over 150 TCR beta chains associated with cytomegalovirus. Cytomegalovirus status was reported to be diagnosed by the classifier with high specificity and sensitivity in both the original and validation cohorts. In vitro tests confirmed that three of the cytomegalovirus-associated TCR beta chains recognize cytomegalovirus antigens.

In regard to this clone: The antigen it recognizes is unknown. It has no much larger one-base neighbor in the sample; base qualities were not kept.

In this chain, TRBV7-6 is recombined with TRBJ2-1; a tentative D match to TRBD2 spans 5 bases. Sequencing was carried out using PBMCs. This sequence was found in a man younger than 30 in good health and CMV-seronegative. Here is the DNA: TGTGCCAGCAGGCTACTAGGCGGCAATGAGCAGTTCTTC. Protein translation: CASRLLGGNEQFF.